The present entry profiles one T cell receptor delta chain with its context. The specificity of this receptor is unknown. This may be a read error, as it is one base from a much larger clone. This sample is drawn from a study of fetal and pediatric gammadelta thymocytes (dated by TCRdb to the early 2020s). Background on the whole study: The bulk gammadelta thymocyte repertoires combined previously published and newly generated, unpublished data and were used to strengthen a single-cell study of gammadelta thymocyte development. Previously published data (refs 27,28) and unpublished data were combined in the bulk gammadelta thymocyte repertoires. Bulk TCR repertoire data were included to raise the number of subjects and reinforce the CDR3 publicity analysis. The bulk gammadelta thymocyte repertoire set covered around 10 subjects in total, 3 fetal thymus donors and 7 pediatric thymus donors. The paper's findings and limits, for the study overall: Fetal gammadelta thymocyte repertoires were previously reported to be enriched for TRDV2, TRGV8 and TRGV9 usage, low N additions and public CDR3s compared with post-natal repertoires.

The sequencer listed for this sample is Illumina MiSeq. On the study's bioinformatics: To analyze publicity, the Vgamma9Vdelta2 and nonVgamma9Vdelta2 bulk CDR3 files from each subject were merged so that every subject had one combined repertoire. CDR3 publicity was given a score from 0 to 19 by checking each amino acid sequence across 9 single-cell datasets and nine to eleven bulk repertoires with base R and dplyr. TCRdb reprocessed the public reads with the caller CATT; rows with the same DNA were merged afterwards. The V and J calls follow TCRdb's processing rather than the paper's. The sample records more than 1,500 delta-chain clones, 20% to 25% of which are singletons. The ten top clones hold roughly 4% of the sample. Reading the germline V gene gives CDR1 TSWWSYY and CDR2 QGS. The CDR3 starts with the cysteine, ends with the phenylalanine, and has 22 residues. Only the CDR3 region is kept as DNA, spanning 66 bases read in frame from base 1. Trimming leaves V shorter by 5 bases and J shorter by 3 bases, with the junction holding 28 bases beyond the gene matches.

Thymocytes were stained with Zombie NIR viability dye plus antibodies to CD3 (UCHT1), TCRgammadelta (11F2), TCRVgamma9 (IMMU360) and TCRVdelta2 (IMMU389). TRD and TRG CDR3 repertoires were generated in bulk, separately, from sorted Vgamma9Vdelta2 and nonVgamma9Vdelta2 gammadelta thymocytes obtained from human fetal and pediatric thymuses. In Belgium, pediatric thymus tissue was obtained from children undergoing cardiac surgery. The ages of the pediatric thymus donors in the study ranged between about 1 and 12 years. As previously described, thymic cell suspensions were prepared from both fetal and post-natal thymuses. NonVgamma9Vdelta2 thymocytes were sorted as CD3+ gammadeltaTCR+ cells lacking the Vgamma9+Vdelta2+ phenotype. A FACS Aria III cell sorter (BD Biosciences) was used to carry out the cell sorting.

Sequenced: non-Vgamma9Vdelta2 gamma-delta T cells from the thymus. The intended sense of this specimen's cell subset or site label: CD3+gammadeltaTCR+ thymocytes not co-expressing Vgamma9 and Vdelta2. This TCR was sampled from a child who underwent cardiac surgery and was recorded as healthy. The V and J genes are TRDV1 and TRDJ1; TRDD3 fits 9 bases in the junction. Read as DNA, the sequence is TGTGCTCTTGGGAGTTGGGAGCTCCTTCTGGGGGGATACCCCTACTACGCCGATAAACTCATCTTT. Its protein reads: CALGSWELLLGGYPYYADKLIF.